This TCR beta chain was identified in a study of cytomegalovirus exposure and HLA in healthy donors. Study-wide findings and caveats: Specific recognition of CMV antigens was confirmed in vitro for a few chains (all CMV-associated). Among TCR sequences, most were rare, though some public TCRs appeared in many donors. Some TCR beta chains (roughly 150 of them) were listed as cytomegalovirus-associated.

A remark on this clone: Its cognate antigen is unknown.

Though nominally healthy at sampling, donors likely had unrecorded immune exposures. The PCR contained 60 Vbeta and 13 Jbeta primers. Clones were sequenced by immunoSEQ multiplex PCR, and TCRdb holds only the in-frame ones, with some missing. The sample includes 150,000 to 200,000 clones, more than 60% seen only once; the top ten take about 1.5%. V was shortened by 3 bases and J by 4 bases, with 10 bases between the two germline ends. CDR1 is GTSNPN and CDR2 is SVGIG in the germline V gene (reference sequence). This CDR3 has 13 amino acids. The chain uses TRBV30 and TRBJ1-5; TRBD1 is a possible D gene (5 bases). Sequences were obtained from PBMCs. The TCR originated in a man aged 18 to 29 in good health and CMV-seronegative. CDR3 nucleotide sequence: TGTGCCTGGAGCAGGGCCGGGAATCAGCCCCAGCATTTT. Amino acid sequence: CAWSRAGNQPQHF.